Each of the 23 T cell receptor beta chains below was sequenced from the same sample in a study of blood T cells in healthy people across ages. PCR was performed a second time for about 7 to 12 cycles using a sample-barcoded 5' primer and a J-beta primer mix. TCRdb re-derived calls from the 5' RACE reads in MiXCR, one entry per CDR3 protein. The table records around 1,900,000 distinct CDR3 sequences, roughly two fifths of them present only once. The sample comprised blood. Every receptor here comes from a human donor in good health.

This rearrangement joins TRBV7-3 to TRBJ2-6; D not resolved. Germline V gives CDR1 SGHTA, CDR2 FQGTGA. Deletions cut 5 bases from V and 1 base from J, with 18 bases between. The CDR3 loop spans 18 amino acids. The CDR3 DNA sequence: TGTGCCAGCAGCCCTCTCGGTGATAGCAAGTCTGGGGCCAACGTCCTGACTTTC. It specifies CASSPLGDSKSGANVLTF.

This clonotype was observed a few times. This chain connects TRBV6-2 or TRBV6-3 to TRBJ2-6; unclear D gene. CDR3 size: 14 residues. V dropped 6 bases and J dropped 4 bases, with 10 bases sitting between them. CDR1 and CDR2 from the germline V gene are MNHEY and SVGEGT. The DNA of the CDR3 is TGTGCCAGCAGACCGCGAGCCGGGGCCAACGTCCTGACTTTC. Translating it yields CASRPRAGANVLTF.

This clonotype was seen a few times. V gene TRBV20-1 combines with J gene TRBJ2-7; 9 positions agree with TRBD1. This CDR3 has 14 residues. Germline loops: CDR1 DFQATT, CDR2 SNEGSKA (reference sequence). V lost 6 bases to trimming and J lost 4 bases; unmatched junction nucleotides: 10. The CDR3 protein is CSAPPGTGPYEQYF. DNA of the CDR3: TGCAGTGCCCCGCCGGGGACAGGGCCTTACGAGCAGTACTTC.

This clonotype was found a few times. This chain joins TRBV15 and TRBJ2-1; TRBD1 or TRBD2 may be the D gene (6 bases each). Trimming removed 8 bases at V and 4 bases at J, with 18 bases between. CDR1 is LNHNV, CDR2 YYDKDF, per germline (reference sequence). The length of the CDR3 is 15 residues. The CDR3 loop reads CATQNRGPGYNEQFF. CDR3 DNA: TGTGCCACCCAAAATCGGGGGCCGGGGTACAATGAGCAGTTCTTC.

The chain has TRBV2 and TRBJ2-4; 9 bases are a match to TRBD1. CDR3 length equals 17 residues. The trim removed 3 bases at V and 2 bases at J, leaving 8 bases unmatched. Germline V gene sequence: CDR1 SNHLY, CDR2 FYNNEI. CDR3 region: CASSEIRDRVTKNIQYF. CDR3 sequence (DNA): TGTGCCAGCAGTGAGATTAGGGACAGGGTTACCAAAAACATTCAGTACTTC.

A note on this clonotype: A much larger clonotype is one base distant, so this may be a read error. The chain joins TRBV7-2 to TRBJ2-6; D is possibly TRBD1 (5 bases). Germline-derived CDR1 and CDR2 are SGHTA and FQGNSA. The ends were cut back, 3 bases at V and 10 bases at J, with 16 bases in the middle. The CDR3 has 15 amino acids. The DNA for the CDR3 is TGTGCCAGCAGCTTCCCCCTGGGGCCGGAAAACGTCCTGACTTTC. Amino acids: CASSFPLGPENVLTF.

This clonotype was counted between two and nine times. V gene TRBV7-2 combines with J gene TRBJ2-3, with D maybe TRBD2 (7 bases). Germline V gene data show CDR1 as SGHTA and CDR2 as FQGNSA. This CDR3 region has 15 residues. The V and J ends lost 5 bases and 5 bases respectively, with 17 bases between them. The CDR3 coding sequence is TGTGCCAGCAGCCCCGAGGAGAGGGGGGGAGATACGCAGTATTTT. Translating gives CASSPEERGGDTQYF.

Remarks on this clonotype: The junction departs from germline at one end; a sequencing error may be responsible. The CDR3 bases are TGTGCCGGCAGCCACCGGACGGATCCAGGGGAGCAGTACTTC. Amino acid sequence: CAGSHRTDPGEQYF. The chain is built from TRBV3-1 and TRBJ2-7, with D possibly being TRBD1 (5 bases). This CDR3 contains 14 residues. CDR1 is LGHDT, CDR2 YNNKEL, per germline (reference sequence).

To note about this clonotype: As the CDR3 is not closed by the conserved phenylalanine or tryptophan, this likely results from a read error. This chain uses TRBV9 with TRBJ1-2; 7 nucleotides line up with TRBD1. This CDR3 has 12 residues. The V gene's germline CDR1 is SGDLS and CDR2 YYNGEE. Unmatched junction bases numbered 4, after V lost 3 bases and J lost 8 bases. Here the CDR3 DNA reads TGTGCCAGCAGCGCTACAGGGGAGGGCTACACCTGC. Its translation is CASSATGEGYTC.

This clonotype was counted only a few times. CDR3 residues: CASSLTGELVYGYTF. Written as DNA, the CDR3 is TGTGCCAGCAGCTTAACAGGTGAACTCGTCTATGGCTACACCTTC. This chain joins TRBV7-9 and TRBJ1-2, with a possible D match to TRBD1 (5 bases). V lost 2 bases and J lost 4, with 14 bases in between. Germline V CDR1 and CDR2: SEHNR, FQNEAQ (reference sequence). This CDR3 spans 15 amino acids.

The rearrangement links TRBV29-1 to TRBJ2-7; TRBD1 might be the D (8 bases). The CDR3 runs to 13 residues. Between the trimmed V and J ends, which lost 7 bases and 7 bases, there was a span of 20 bases. CDR1 is SQVTM, CDR2 ANQGSEA, per germline. The CDR3, as DNA: TGCAGCGGATACAGGGGGACTACGGGGGAGCAGTACTTC. It is translated as CSGYRGTTGEQYF.

V usage is TRBV7-8 and J usage is TRBJ1-5; D is perhaps TRBD1 (6 bases). Germline CDR1 is SGHVS and CDR2 is FQNEAQ. V was shortened by 1 base and J by 0 bases, with 13 bases between the two germline ends. CDR3 length equals 17 residues. CDR3 amino acids: CASSLGGGHHSNQPQHF. The CDR3 nucleotides are TGTGCCAGCAGCTTAGGTGGGGGACACCATAGCAATCAGCCCCAGCATTTT. Full variable domain (rest looked up from reference TRBV7-8 and TRBJ1-5): GAGVSQSPRYKVAKRGQDVALRCDPISGHVSLFWYQQALGQGPEFLTYFQNEAQLDKSGLPSDRFFAERPEGSVSTLKIQRTQQEDSAVYLCASSLGGGHHSNQPQHFGDGTRLSIL.

The V and J genes are TRBV5-1 and TRBJ2-3; D may be TRBD1 (6 bases). The germline CDR1 and CDR2 sequences are SGHRS and YFSETQ. This CDR3 region has 16 residues. Between the trimmed V and J ends, which lost 0 bases and 4 bases, there was a span of 15 bases. The DNA of the CDR3 is TGCGCCAGCAGCTTGGACGGTAATCCAGGGGCAGATACGCAGTATTTT. Residues: CASSLDGNPGADTQYF.

This clonotype has just a few counts. CDR3 bases: TGCGCCAGCAGTTTGGGGACTAGCGGACTATATGAGCAGTTCTTC. Translation: CASSLGTSGLYEQFF. The rearrangement uses TRBV4-3 and TRBJ2-1; 11 bases agree with TRBD2. The junction had 9 bases not matched to a gene; V was cut back by 6 bases and J by 8 bases. This CDR3 region has 15 residues. Germline-derived CDR1 and CDR2 are LGHNA and YSLEER.

This clonotype occurred a few times. The rearrangement uses TRBV29-1 and TRBJ1-1; D unresolved. Germline V CDR1 and CDR2: SQVTM, ANQGSEA. V lost 4 bases to trimming and J lost 8 bases, with 8 bases between them. The CDR3 is 10 amino acids. The CDR3 loop is CSVAITEAFF. The DNA of the CDR3 is TGCAGCGTTGCTATCACCGAAGCTTTCTTT.

This clonotype was seen only once. V usage is TRBV27 and J usage is TRBJ2-3; D perhaps matches TRBD2 (6 bases). The V gene lost 5 bases and the J gene lost 6 bases, with 24 bases spanning the gap. Germline loops: CDR1 MNHEY, CDR2 SMNVEV (reference sequence). This CDR3 spans 17 amino acids. The CDR3 sequence: CASSELGTPLSVDTQYF. The CDR3, as DNA: TGTGCCAGCAGTGAGCTTGGGACTCCGCTTTCGGTCGATACGCAGTATTTT.

This clonotype was observed a few times. J is TRBJ2-7 and V is TRBV20-1; TRBD1 agrees at 8 bases. Germline CDR1 and CDR2: DFQATT and SNEGSKA (reference sequence). V dropped 0 bases and J dropped 11; count of bases not matched to a gene: 12. This CDR3 has 14 residues. CDR3 nucleotides: TGCAGTGCTAGAGAAGGTTATACAGGGGGTACAGAGTACTTC. It translates to CSAREGYTGGTEYF.

This chain joins TRBV9 and TRBJ1-2, with D maybe TRBD1 (6 bases). Germline CDR1 and CDR2: SGDLS and YYNGEE. This CDR3 contains 13 residues. Trimming removed 4 bases from V and 4 bases from J, with 11 bases in between. The CDR3 DNA follows: TGTGCCAGCAGCACAGGGAATGGCTATGGCTACACCTTC. Its translation is CASSTGNGYGYTF.

V usage is TRBV6-1 and J usage is TRBJ2-2; perhaps TRBD1 as D (5 bases). Trimming cost V 2 bases and J 6 bases, with 19 bases left between them. Germline values: CDR1 MNHNS, CDR2 SASEGT. The CDR3 runs 17 residues. DNA for the CDR3: TGTGCCAGCAGTGAATCCCCGGCAGGGTGGGTTCCCGGGGAGCTGTTTTTT. This gives the protein CASSESPAGWVPGELFF.

The chain links TRBV7-2 to TRBJ2-4; TRBD2 matches at 8 bases. The J call may be mistaken, given a closer DNA end match to TRBJ2-5. The CDR3 runs 15 residues. Germline loops: CDR1 SGHTA, CDR2 FQGNSA. For the CDR3, the DNA is TGTGCCAGCAGCCTGACGGGGGGGGTGTTTGAGACCCAGTACTTC. Its translation: CASSLTGGVFETQYF.

This clonotype was counted a few times. CDR3 residues: CASSVQWGDEQYF. In DNA form, the CDR3 reads TGTGCCAGCAGCGTACAGTGGGGGGACGAGCAGTACTTC. The chain joins TRBV9 to TRBJ2-7, with D possibly TRBD2 on 6 matching bases. This CDR3 spans 13 amino acids. V lost 1 base and J 5 bases, leaving 10 bases between the germline ends. The germline V gene has CDR1 SGDLS and CDR2 YYNGEE.

The rearrangement uses TRBV7-9 and TRBJ2-7; 8 nucleotides agree with TRBD1. Germline-derived CDR1 and CDR2 are SEHNR and FQNEAQ (reference sequence). There are 16 residues in the CDR3. V dropped 5 bases and J dropped 0; count of bases not matched to a gene: 9. Here the CDR3 DNA reads TGTGCCAGCAGCCTGAGCCGGGACAGGTTCTCCTACGAGCAGTACTTC. This codes for CASSLSRDRFSYEQYF.

The rearrangement uses TRBV13 and TRBJ1-2; no definite D call. Germline loops: CDR1 PRHDT, CDR2 FYEKMQ (reference sequence). Trimming pared 5 bases from V and 6 bases from J, leaving 13 bases between. CDR3 length: 13 amino acids. The CDR3 bases are TGTGCCAGCAGCACGACCGTTAGGGATGGCTACACCTTC. This encodes CASSTTVRDGYTF.